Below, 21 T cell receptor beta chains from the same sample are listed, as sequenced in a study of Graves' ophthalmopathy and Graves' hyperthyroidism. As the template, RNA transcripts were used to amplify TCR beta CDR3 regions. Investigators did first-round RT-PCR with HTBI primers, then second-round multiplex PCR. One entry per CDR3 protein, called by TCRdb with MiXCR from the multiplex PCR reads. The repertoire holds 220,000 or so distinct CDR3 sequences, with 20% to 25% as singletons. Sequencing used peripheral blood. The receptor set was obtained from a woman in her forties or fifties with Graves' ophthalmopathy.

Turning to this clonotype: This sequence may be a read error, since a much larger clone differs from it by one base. Written as DNA, the CDR3 is TGCAGCGTTGTCAGCGGCACTGAAGCTTTCTTT. Protein product: CSVVSGTEAFF. The chain has TRBV29-1 and TRBJ1-1, with D hard to call. V shed 4 bases and J shed 4 bases, with 7 bases lying between them. There are 11 residues in the CDR3. The germline CDR1 and CDR2 sequences are SQVTM and ANQGSEA.

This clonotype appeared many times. The CDR3 here is CSARDRGQVAGNQPQHF. The CDR3 DNA is TGCAGTGCTAGGGACAGGGGGCAGGTAGCGGGCAATCAGCCCCAGCATTTT. This chain connects TRBV20-1 to TRBJ1-5; 11 bases fit TRBD1. The trim removed 3 bases at V and 2 bases at J, leaving 9 bases unmatched. The CDR3 has 17 residues. Germline lookup yields CDR1 DFQATT and CDR2 SNEGSKA (reference sequence).

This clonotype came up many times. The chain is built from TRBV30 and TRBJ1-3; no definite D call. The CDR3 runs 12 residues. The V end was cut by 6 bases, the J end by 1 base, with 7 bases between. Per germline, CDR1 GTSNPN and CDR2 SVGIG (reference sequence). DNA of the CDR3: TGTGCCTGCATGGGATCTGGAAACACCATATATTTT. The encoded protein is CACMGSGNTIYF.

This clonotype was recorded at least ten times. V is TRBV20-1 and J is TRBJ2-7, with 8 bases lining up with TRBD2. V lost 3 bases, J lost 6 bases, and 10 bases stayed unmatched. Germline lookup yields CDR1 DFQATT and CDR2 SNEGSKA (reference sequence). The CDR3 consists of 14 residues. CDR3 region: CSARGPTGGFEQYF. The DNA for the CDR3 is TGCAGTGCTAGGGGACCGACGGGGGGGTTCGAGCAGTACTTC.

The CDR3 DNA reads as TGTGCGACGAAGAGACCCGGGACACTTTTTGAGCAGTACTTC. It translates to CATKRPGTLFEQYF. The chain uses TRBV19 and TRBJ2-7, with D possibly matching TRBD1 (6 bases). The CDR3 consists of 14 residues. Looked up from germline, CDR1 is LNHDA and CDR2 is SQIVND (reference sequence).

The CDR3 nucleotides are TGCGCCAGCAGCTGGACAGGGGATACGGACATTCAGTACTTC. Translating gives CASSWTGDTDIQYF. The chain combines TRBV5-1 with TRBJ2-4; 9 bases are shared with TRBD1. Germline V lookup: CDR1 SGHRS, CDR2 YFSETQ. J lost 8 bases, V lost 3 bases, and 6 bases had no gene match. The CDR3 loop spans 14 amino acids.

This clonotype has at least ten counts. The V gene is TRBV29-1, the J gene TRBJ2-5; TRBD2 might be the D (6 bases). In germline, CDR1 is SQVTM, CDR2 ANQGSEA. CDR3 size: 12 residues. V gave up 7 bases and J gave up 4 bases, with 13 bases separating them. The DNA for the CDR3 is TGCAGCGCCGGGGGTGCGGGAGAGACCCAGTACTTC. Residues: CSAGGAGETQYF.

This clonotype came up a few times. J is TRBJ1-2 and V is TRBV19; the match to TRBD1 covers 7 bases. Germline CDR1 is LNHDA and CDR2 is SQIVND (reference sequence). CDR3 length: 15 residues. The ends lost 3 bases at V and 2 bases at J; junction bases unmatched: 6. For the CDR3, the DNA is TGTGCCAGTAGTATCGGGACAGAACCAAACTATGGCTACACCTTC. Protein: CASSIGTEPNYGYTF.

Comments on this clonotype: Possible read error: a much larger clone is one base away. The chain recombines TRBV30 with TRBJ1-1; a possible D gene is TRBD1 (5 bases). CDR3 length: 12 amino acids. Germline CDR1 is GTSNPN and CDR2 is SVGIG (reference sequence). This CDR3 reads CAWGVLNTEAFF. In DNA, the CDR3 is TGTGCTTGGGGGGTCCTGAACACTGAAGCTTTCTTT.

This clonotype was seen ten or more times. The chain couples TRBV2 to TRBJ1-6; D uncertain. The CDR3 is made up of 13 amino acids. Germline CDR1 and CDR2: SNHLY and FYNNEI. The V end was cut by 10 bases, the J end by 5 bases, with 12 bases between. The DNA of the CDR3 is TGTGCCAAACAGCGGACTAATAATTCACCCCTCCACTTT. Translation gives CAKQRTNNSPLHF.

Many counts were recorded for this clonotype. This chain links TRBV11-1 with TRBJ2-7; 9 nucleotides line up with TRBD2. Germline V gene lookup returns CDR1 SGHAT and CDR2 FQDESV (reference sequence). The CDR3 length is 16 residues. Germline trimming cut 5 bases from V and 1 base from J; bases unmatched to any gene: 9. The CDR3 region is CASSLTTSGYSYEQYF. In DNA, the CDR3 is TGTGCCAGCAGCCTAACGACTAGCGGATATTCCTACGAGCAGTACTTC.

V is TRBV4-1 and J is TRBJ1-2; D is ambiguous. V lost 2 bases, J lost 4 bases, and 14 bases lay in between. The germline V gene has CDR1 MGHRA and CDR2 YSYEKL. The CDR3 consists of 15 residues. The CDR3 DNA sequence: TGCGCCAGCAGCCAAAAAACTGAGGAGGGCTATGGCTACACCTTC. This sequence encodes CASSQKTEEGYGYTF.

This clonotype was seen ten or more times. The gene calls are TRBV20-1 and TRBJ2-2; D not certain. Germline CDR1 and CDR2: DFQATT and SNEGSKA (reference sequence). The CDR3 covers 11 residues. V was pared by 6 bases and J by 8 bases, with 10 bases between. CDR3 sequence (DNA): TGCAGTGCGGCCGTCCCGGGGGAGCTGTTTTTT. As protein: CSAAVPGELFF.

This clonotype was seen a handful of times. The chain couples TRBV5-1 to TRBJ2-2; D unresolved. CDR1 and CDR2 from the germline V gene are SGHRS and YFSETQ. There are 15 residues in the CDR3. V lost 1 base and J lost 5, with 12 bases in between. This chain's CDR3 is CASSLTFIPTGELFF. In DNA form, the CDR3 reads TGCGCCAGCAGCTTGACTTTTATACCAACCGGGGAGCTGTTTTTT.

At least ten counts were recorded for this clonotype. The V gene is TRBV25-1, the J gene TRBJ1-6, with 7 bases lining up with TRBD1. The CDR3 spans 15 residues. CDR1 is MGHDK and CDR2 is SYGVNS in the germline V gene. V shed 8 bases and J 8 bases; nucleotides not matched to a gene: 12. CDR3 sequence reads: CASAKRTGADSPLHF. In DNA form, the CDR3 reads TGTGCCAGCGCTAAAAGGACAGGCGCGGATTCACCCCTCCACTTT.

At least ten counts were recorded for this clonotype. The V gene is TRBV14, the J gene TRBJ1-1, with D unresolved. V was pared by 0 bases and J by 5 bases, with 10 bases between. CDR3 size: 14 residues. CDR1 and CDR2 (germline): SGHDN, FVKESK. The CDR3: CASSQELGLTEAFF. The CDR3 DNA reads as TGTGCCAGCAGCCAAGAACTGGGGTTGACTGAAGCTTTCTTT.

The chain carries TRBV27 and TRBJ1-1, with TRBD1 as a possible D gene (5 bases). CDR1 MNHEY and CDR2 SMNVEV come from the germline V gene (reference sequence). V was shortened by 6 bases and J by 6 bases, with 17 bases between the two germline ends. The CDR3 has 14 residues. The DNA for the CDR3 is TGTGCCAGCAGCTTACGCGGGGCCGTGGCTGAAGCTTTCTTT. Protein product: CASSLRGAVAEAFF.

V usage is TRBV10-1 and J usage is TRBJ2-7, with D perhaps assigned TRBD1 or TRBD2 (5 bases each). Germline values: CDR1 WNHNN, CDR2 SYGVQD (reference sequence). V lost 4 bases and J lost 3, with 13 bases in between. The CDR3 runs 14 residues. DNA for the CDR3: TGCGCCAGCAGTGGAGCCGGGACGGGCTACGAGCAGTACTTC. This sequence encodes CASSGAGTGYEQYF.

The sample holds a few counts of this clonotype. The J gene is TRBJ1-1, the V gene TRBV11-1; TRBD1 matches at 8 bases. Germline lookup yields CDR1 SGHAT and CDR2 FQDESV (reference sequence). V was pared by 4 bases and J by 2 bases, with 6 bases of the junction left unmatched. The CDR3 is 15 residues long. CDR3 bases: TGTGCCAGCAGCTCCAGACAGGGGCGAAACACTGAAGCTTTCTTT. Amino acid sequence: CASSSRQGRNTEAFF.

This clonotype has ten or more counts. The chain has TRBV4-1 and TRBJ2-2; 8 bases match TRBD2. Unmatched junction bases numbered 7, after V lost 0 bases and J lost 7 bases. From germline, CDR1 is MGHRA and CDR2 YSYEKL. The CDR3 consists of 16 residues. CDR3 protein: CASSQDIGRAVGELFF. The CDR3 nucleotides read TGCGCCAGCAGCCAAGATATCGGGAGGGCGGTCGGGGAGCTGTTTTTT.

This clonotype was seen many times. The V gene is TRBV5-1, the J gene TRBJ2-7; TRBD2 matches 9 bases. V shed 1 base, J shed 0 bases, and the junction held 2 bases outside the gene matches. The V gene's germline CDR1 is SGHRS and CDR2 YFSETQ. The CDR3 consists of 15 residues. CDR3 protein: CASSLLAGDSYEQYF. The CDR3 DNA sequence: TGCGCCAGCAGCTTGTTAGCGGGAGACTCCTACGAGCAGTACTTC. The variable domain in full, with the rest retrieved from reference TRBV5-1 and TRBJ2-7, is KAGVTQTPRYLIKTRGQQVTLSCSPISGHRSVSWYQQTPGQGLQFLFEYFSETQRNKGNFPGRFSGRQFSNSRSEMNVSTLELGDSALYLCASSLLAGDSYEQYFGPGTRLTVT.